Listed here is a single T cell receptor (beta chain). The specificity of this receptor is unknown. In total, about 650 healthy bone marrow donors made up the cohort. At the time of sampling, every cohort member was nominally healthy, though immune exposures that went unrecorded were likely present. The donor was CMV seronegative and belonged to the group of under 400 seronegative cohort members. A peripheral blood sample was collected from each donor, and TCR beta sequencing was performed on peripheral blood mononuclear cells. Genomic DNA was extracted from the blood cell samples with the Qiagen DNeasy Blood Extraction Kit. These data originate in a study of cytomegalovirus exposure and HLA in healthy donors (dated by TCRdb to about 2017). In the study overall: In an earlier analysis of approximately 640 of the donors, 250 to 350 Gb of sequence data and some 120 million unique TCR beta sequences from 150 million to 200 million T cells were reported. In a later analysis, previously published TCR beta repertoires from roughly 710 donors were re-analyzed and high-resolution HLA genotyping was added so that TCR occurrence patterns could be studied. Four to six DR-DQ haplotypes were handled as single units for association and clustering because linkage in the cohort was strong. The number of typed donors differed by locus: roughly 629-640 for A, B, C, DRB1 and DQB1; 500 to 550 for DQA1; approximately 600 for DPA1; and 450 to 480 for DPB1. All discovery cohort repertoires had been generated using a single sequencing platform. Of the 300 to 400 genotyped donors, approximately 83% fell in the genetic ancestry cluster associated with self-reported Caucasian donors. The study combined high-throughput TCR immunosequencing, statistical association of individual TCRs with disease status, and machine learning to predict cytomegalovirus infection status. The aim of the study was to test whether cataloging public T cell receptors could identify signatures of past pathogen exposure. In addition to the first cohort of several hundred subjects, a separate validation cohort of 120 different subjects was used. HLA typing included class I and class II loci at four-digit resolution. To decide whether each TCR beta V gene segment behaved as functional or pseudogenic, an earlier analysis of some 600 of the donors relied on high-throughput TCR beta sequencing. Genome-wide SNP genotypes for about 55% of the 666 donors were used in a later genetic analysis, which treated that subset as a discovery cohort. The T cell repertoires of under 700 subjects were profiled by immunosequencing and related to cytomegalovirus serostatus. Approximately 310 gigabases of sequencing data and around 90 million unique TCR sequences made up an early release that covered approximately 700 HLA-typed donors. Alongside the repertoire data, information on donor age, sex, ethnicity and CMV serostatus was compiled. On average, around 240,000 unique TCR beta nucleotide sequences were sequenced per donor among a few hundred genotyped donors of the cohort, with roughly 18% of those sequences being non-productive. The later analysis used no new phenotypic data to find candidate immune exposures, relying instead on TCR beta sequences and their occurrence across donors.

Receptor amplification or capture employed the immunoSEQ multiplex PCR assay. For the multiplex PCR, a mixture combining 60 forward primers for TCR Vbeta segments and 13 reverse primers for TCR Jbeta segments was used. The CDR3 region of rearranged TCR beta genes was amplified from genomic DNA with a multiplex PCR assay. The amplified TCR beta libraries were sequenced on the Illumina HiSeq System as 87-base-pair reads. Per the source publication's procedure: Across the 500 to 700 repertoires, a later analysis counted some 81 million unique TCR beta chains, about 10 million of which were shared by at least two donors. To remove PCR and sequencing errors, raw reads were error-corrected and collapsed into unique sequences using a nearest-neighbor algorithm that merged closely related sequences. To assign V, D and J gene segments, CDR3 sequences were aligned to IMGT reference sequences. Each retained sequence needed at least a six-nucleotide match to both a V gene segment and a J gene segment. A rearrangement counted as productive if the CDR3 had no stop codons and remained in frame with V and J, and every other rearrangement counted as non-productive. Following IMGT convention, CDR3 was defined as the stretch from the second conserved V-encoded cysteine to the conserved J-encoded phenylalanine. The earlier analysis of 550 to 650 of the donors excluded any sequence lacking an unambiguous match to a single V gene segment. An earlier analysis of several hundred of the donors called V segments functional above 56.7% productive rearrangements and segregating when the between-donor standard deviation exceeded 5%. A statistical classification framework was built to diagnose cytomegalovirus status from the catalog of TCR beta chain sequences. A later analysis assigned V and J genes by comparing TCR nucleotide sequences with IMGT/GENE-DB human TR gene sequences. The TCRdist pipeline was used in a later analysis to assign CDR3 sequences and most-parsimonious VDJ recombination scenarios. In a later analysis, every TCR beta chain was defined by the combination of its CDR3 amino acid sequence and its V-gene family, and reads without a unique V-gene family were dropped. To address suspected cross-contamination and a sequencing artifact, a later analysis removed roughly 580 highly shared, low-generation-probability nucleotide sequences. In a later analysis, a clonal expansion index was calculated for each public chain from normalized within-repertoire ranks of inferred template counts. Generation probabilities in a later analysis came from a VDJ recombination model fitted to out-of-frame rearrangements, and those results were checked against IGoR. In a later analysis, hypergeometric tests were used to score TCR-TCR, TCR-HLA and TCR-CMV co-occurrence, with a repertoire-size bias correction applied to TCR pairs. In a later analysis, false discovery rates were estimated by permuting HLA or CMV assignments 20 times. A later analysis grouped co-occurring TCRs with DBSCAN, adding TCRdist sequence similarity when clustering within HLA-allele-positive subsets. For co-occurrence clustering, repertoires with fewer than 30,000 or more than 120,000 public chains were excluded, along with 5 or 6 repertoires with anomalous nucleotide sharing. TCRdb provides this immuneACCESS table in a form limited to in-frame rearrangements. Some clones are lacking; in checked studies, under half of them reflect an unresolved V gene, and why the rest are absent is not known. V, J and clone size were drawn from that table, and D and trimming were deduced from the DNA. The data table for this sample lists some 150,000 clones. The biggest ten clones account for about 2.2% of the sample.

Points the paper makes about the study in general: The study gave a list of 150 to 200 TCR beta chains associated with cytomegalovirus. A further reported finding was that TCR beta sequences accurately predicted the HLA-A and HLA-B alleles for most subjects in the first cohort. Cytomegalovirus status was reported to be diagnosed by the classifier with high specificity and sensitivity in both the original and validation cohorts. In vitro tests confirmed that a few of the cytomegalovirus-associated TCR beta chains recognize cytomegalovirus antigens. V-gene and J-gene trimming of TCR beta chains was associated with a missense DCLRE1C variant in a later genetic analysis, and the association was replicated in an independent cohort. In a later analysis, HLA-associated TCR beta chains were found to be more clonally expanded and to have lower generation probabilities than equally common non-associated chains. According to a later analysis, most CMV-associated TCR beta chains appeared to be HLA-restricted, and the HLA associations seemed to be driven largely by CMV exposure. Presence/absence analyses assumed roughly uniform sequencing depth across donors, an assumption that may not hold. Specific HLA alleles were associated with 15,000 to 20,000 TCR beta sequences at a false discovery rate of 0.05 in a later analysis. According to a later analysis, parvovirus B19, influenza, CMV and Epstein-Barr virus appeared linked to several top co-occurrence clusters. Linkage disequilibrium might explain the correlated functional status among segregating V segments, but an unknown experimental factor could not be ruled out. Because counts were too low, 15 to 20 rarely observed V segments, including chromosome 9 orphons, were left out of the earlier analysis of roughly 600 of the donors. A cluster of highly shared sequence variants was judged likely to be a technical artifact of the sequencing pipeline. The cohort was sequenced for TCR beta chains only, and without alpha or paired-chain data the features that could be detected were limited. In a later analysis, the rate of TCR association differed among HLA loci, with DRB1 alleles having the most associated TCRs and HLA-C alleles having the fewest. The 87-base-pair reads could not distinguish some IMGT-functional V segments, including TRBV6-2 and TRBV6-3, so those segments were excluded. The authors suggested that the approach could potentially be generalized to other disease states and immunological phenotypes. When HLA alleles, especially DR and DQ, strongly co-occurred, TCR associations were difficult to assign to individual alleles. In an earlier analysis of some 550 of the donors, most TCR beta V segments were observed in productive rearrangements about 90% or about 30% of the time, broadly matching IMGT annotations. Immune exposure information for the cohort was limited to CMV serostatus. Compared with the approximately 670-donor mean, donors in an Asian-associated ancestry cluster had fewer N-insertions in productive TCRs, according to a later genetic analysis. Most TCR sequences were observed very rarely across donors, whereas some public TCRs were present in many individuals. Because HLA typing was unavailable for some donors at each locus, only the typed subset was used in association tests.

The CDR3 runs 15 amino acids, cysteine and phenylalanine included. CDR3 DNA is the only sequence kept; it has 45 bases, read in frame from the first base. Based on the germline V gene, the CDR1 and CDR2 sequences are KGHSH and LQKENI. Cut back by 6 bases and 6 bases, the V and J ends lie 18 bases apart. This sequence uses TRBV18 and TRBJ1-5, with TRBD1 as a weak D call on 6 bases. This clonotype originated in a young woman in good health and CMV-seronegative. Sequences were obtained from PBMCs. The CDR3: CASSPNREIGQPQHF. In nucleotide form, the sequence is TGTGCCAGCTCTCCAAACAGGGAGATCGGTCAGCCCCAGCATTTT. Supplemented by the reference TRBV18 and TRBJ1-5 proteins around the CDR3, the complete variable domain is NAGVMQNPRHLVRRRGQEARLRCSPMKGHSHVYWYRQLPEEGLKFMVYLQKENIIDESGMPKERFSAEFPKEGPSILRIQQVVRGDSAAYFCASSPNREIGQPQHFGDGTRLSIL.